These T cell receptor beta chains were read from a single sample in a study of T cells in tuberculosis. The method was immunoSEQ multiplex PCR; TCRdb's version includes in-frame clones alone and lacks a portion of them. The data contain some 41,000 clones, approximately 94% of them singletons. The material sequenced was PBMCs. Source of these receptors: a donor aged 10 to 29 with latent tuberculosis or without tuberculosis infection. Some clones in this sample may be carry-over from other donors' samples. The CDR3 runs from the conserved cysteine through the conserved F or W. The D gene is left open where the match is weak. Where a row states a size, it is once, few, many or the class of an expanded clone; other rows omit it.

j_gene: TRBJ2-7
v_gene: TRBV28
d_gene: TRBD2
abundance: .
CDR3nt: TGTGCCAGCCTAAGACTAGCGGGAGACTACGAGCAGTACTTC
CDR3aa: CASLRLAGDYEQYF

j_gene: TRBJ2-5
v_gene: TRBV5-1
d_gene: .
abundance: .
CDR3nt: TGCGCCAGCAGCTTGCCGTCCAGCGGTCAAGAGACCCAGTACTTC
CDR3aa: CASSLPSSGQETQYF

j_gene: TRBJ1-5
v_gene: TRBV21-1
d_gene: .
abundance: .
CDR3nt: TGTGCCAGCAGCAAATCATTGCGGTGCCAGCCCCAGCATTTT
CDR3aa: CASSKSLRCQPQHF

j_gene: TRBJ2-7
v_gene: TRBV19
d_gene: TRBD1
abundance: .
CDR3nt: TGTGCCAGTAGCGACAGGGTCGACTACGAGCAGTACTTC
CDR3aa: CASSDRVDYEQYF

j_gene: TRBJ2-2
v_gene: TRBV6-4
d_gene: TRBD1
abundance: .
CDR3nt: TGTGCCAGCAGTGACTCGACACAGGGGAGAACCGGGGAGCTGTTTTTT
CDR3aa: CASSDSTQGRTGELFF

j_gene: TRBJ1-4
v_gene: TRBV19
d_gene: .
abundance: .
CDR3nt: TGTGCCAGTAGTGTCAGGGTCTCTAGTGAAAAACTGTTTTTT
CDR3aa: CASSVRVSSEKLFF

j_gene: TRBJ2-7
v_gene: TRBV4-1
d_gene: .
abundance: .
CDR3nt: TGCGCCAGCAGCCAAATAGGGGGGGGTCGCTCCTACGAGCAGTACTTC
CDR3aa: CASSQIGGGRSYEQYF

j_gene: TRBJ2-5
v_gene: TRBV9
d_gene: TRBD2
abundance: .
CDR3nt: TGTGCCAGCAGCGAGGGACTAGCGGGAGTCGCAGAGACCCAGTACTTC
CDR3aa: CASSEGLAGVAETQYF

j_gene: TRBJ2-7
v_gene: TRBV5-6
d_gene: .
abundance: .
CDR3nt: TGTGCCAGCAGCCGCTCCTACGAGCAGTACTTC
CDR3aa: CASSRSYEQYF

j_gene: TRBJ1-5
v_gene: TRBV7-2
d_gene: .
abundance: .
CDR3nt: TGTGCCAGCAGCTTAGAAGGGGGGGCGGGCAATCAGCCCCAGCATTTT
CDR3aa: CASSLEGGAGNQPQHF

j_gene: TRBJ2-7
v_gene: TRBV21-1
d_gene: .
abundance: .
CDR3nt: TGTGCCAGCAGCAAAATAGGAGGGCTAAGCTCCTACGAGCAGTACTTC
CDR3aa: CASSKIGGLSSYEQYF

j_gene: TRBJ2-7
v_gene: TRBV7-6
d_gene: .
abundance: .
CDR3nt: TGTGCCAGCAGCTTAGTCCACGGCTACGAGCAGTACTTC
CDR3aa: CASSLVHGYEQYF

j_gene: TRBJ1-1
v_gene: TRBV4-1
d_gene: .
abundance: .
CDR3nt: TGCGCCAGCAGCCTCAGAGGTACAGCCGGGGGTGACACTGAAGCTTTCTTT
CDR3aa: CASSLRGTAGGDTEAFF

j_gene: TRBJ1-1
v_gene: TRBV7-2
d_gene: .
abundance: .
CDR3nt: TGTGCCAGCAGCCCGATACAGGGTTACACTGAAGCTTTCTTT
CDR3aa: CASSPIQGYTEAFF

j_gene: TRBJ1-1
v_gene: TRBV19
d_gene: .
abundance: .
CDR3nt: TGTGCCAGTAGTGTCACGGGGGGAGGTGGAACTGAAGCTTTCTTT
CDR3aa: CASSVTGGGGTEAFF

j_gene: TRBJ1-2
v_gene: TRBV5-1
d_gene: TRBD1
abundance: .
CDR3nt: TGCGCCAGCAGCTTGTCCCGCACTTACAGGGGAGATAATGGCTACACCTTC
CDR3aa: CASSLSRTYRGDNGYTF

j_gene: TRBJ2-3
v_gene: TRBV5-1
d_gene: .
abundance: .
CDR3nt: TGCGCCAGCAGCTTACCACGGGAGAGGGGAGATACGCAGTATTTT
CDR3aa: CASSLPRERGDTQYF

j_gene: TRBJ1-1
v_gene: TRBV4-2
d_gene: .
abundance: .
CDR3nt: TGTGCCAGCAGCCAAGGTGAGGGCCCAAGGCCGAACACTGAAGCTTTCTTT
CDR3aa: CASSQGEGPRPNTEAFF

j_gene: TRBJ1-1
v_gene: TRBV7-2
d_gene: .
abundance: .
CDR3nt: TGTGCCAGCAGCTCTGGACAGACTATGAACACTGAAGCTTTCTTT
CDR3aa: CASSSGQTMNTEAFF

j_gene: TRBJ2-3
v_gene: TRBV7-6
d_gene: TRBD2
abundance: .
CDR3nt: TGTGCCAGCAGCTTTGAGCGGGGGACAGATACGCAGTATTTT
CDR3aa: CASSFERGTDTQYF

j_gene: TRBJ2-3
v_gene: TRBV6-1
d_gene: TRBD2
abundance: .
CDR3nt: TGTGCCAGCGGGAGGGAGAACACAGATACGCAGTATTTT
CDR3aa: CASGRENTDTQYF

j_gene: TRBJ2-5
v_gene: TRBV2
d_gene: TRBD2
abundance: .
CDR3nt: TGTGCCAGCAGTGTGCTAGCGGGAGGAGTCGAGACCCAGTACTTC
CDR3aa: CASSVLAGGVETQYF

j_gene: TRBJ2-3
v_gene: TRBV7-3
d_gene: .
abundance: .
CDR3nt: TGTGCCAGCAGCTACAACCGGGAGAGCACAGATACGCAGTATTTT
CDR3aa: CASSYNRESTDTQYF

j_gene: TRBJ2-1
v_gene: TRBV7-9
d_gene: .
abundance: .
CDR3nt: TGTGCCAGCAGCTTAGTTGAGGGATACAATGAGCAGTTCTTC
CDR3aa: CASSLVEGYNEQFF

j_gene: TRBJ1-4
v_gene: TRBV28
d_gene: TRBD1
abundance: .
CDR3nt: TGTGCCAGCAGTTTACCCCCAGGGGGAACTAATGAAAAACTGTTTTTT
CDR3aa: CASSLPPGGTNEKLFF

j_gene: TRBJ2-7
v_gene: TRBV6-1
d_gene: TRBD1
abundance: .
CDR3nt: TGTGCCAGCAGTGAAGGCACGGACAGGGACGAGCAGTACTTC
CDR3aa: CASSEGTDRDEQYF

j_gene: TRBJ2-3
v_gene: TRBV4-3
d_gene: .
abundance: .
CDR3nt: TGCGCCAGCAGCCAAGATCCACCTGTTTATATACAGTACACAGATACGCAGTATTTT
CDR3aa: CASSQDPPVYIQYTDTQYF

j_gene: TRBJ2-5
v_gene: TRBV28
d_gene: TRBD2
abundance: once
CDR3nt: TGTGCCAGCAGTTTACTCCTAGCGGGAGGGCAAGAGACCCAGTACTTC
CDR3aa: CASSLLLAGGQETQYF

j_gene: TRBJ1-5
v_gene: TRBV27
d_gene: TRBD1
abundance: .
CDR3nt: TGTGCCAGCAGTTCACAGGGGGCTAATCAGCCCCAGCATTTT
CDR3aa: CASSSQGANQPQHF

j_gene: TRBJ2-7
v_gene: TRBV11-2
d_gene: .
abundance: few
CDR3nt: TGTGCCAGCAGCTCGGGACTTTCTTACGAGCAGTACTTC
CDR3aa: CASSSGLSYEQYF

j_gene: TRBJ2-7
v_gene: TRBV21-1
d_gene: .
abundance: .
CDR3nt: TGTGCCAGCAGCAAAGTAAGAGGGATAGTTGGCGAGCAGTACTTC
CDR3aa: CASSKVRGIVGEQYF

j_gene: TRBJ2-5
v_gene: TRBV7-3
d_gene: TRBD2
abundance: .
CDR3nt: TGTGCCAGCAGCTTTAGCGGGAGGAACCAAGAGACCCAGTACTTC
CDR3aa: CASSFSGRNQETQYF

j_gene: TRBJ2-3
v_gene: TRBV7-2
d_gene: .
abundance: .
CDR3nt: TGTGCCAGCAGCTTGTCGAAGCGGCCCAGCACAGATACGCAGTATTTT
CDR3aa: CASSLSKRPSTDTQYF

j_gene: TRBJ1-5
v_gene: TRBV4-3
d_gene: .
abundance: .
CDR3nt: TGCGCCAGCAGCCAAGTTTGGGCAAGAGACCAGCCCCAGCATTTT
CDR3aa: CASSQVWARDQPQHF

j_gene: TRBJ1-5
v_gene: TRBV2
d_gene: .
abundance: .
CDR3nt: TGTGCCAGCAGTAGGAGGAATAGCAATCAGCCCCAGCATTTT
CDR3aa: CASSRRNSNQPQHF

j_gene: TRBJ2-7
v_gene: TRBV27
d_gene: .
abundance: .
CDR3nt: TGTGCCAGCAGGACTCTAGACGGCTACGAGCAGTACTTC
CDR3aa: CASRTLDGYEQYF

j_gene: TRBJ2-7
v_gene: TRBV4-3
d_gene: TRBD1
abundance: .
CDR3nt: TGCGCCAGCAGCCAAGATGCTCAACTCCCGGGACAGGGCTCTGGCGAGCAGTACTTC
CDR3aa: CASSQDAQLPGQGSGEQYF

j_gene: TRBJ2-3
v_gene: TRBV4-3
d_gene: .
abundance: .
CDR3nt: TGCGCCAGCAGCCAACTACCGCGCACAGATACGCAGTATTTT
CDR3aa: CASSQLPRTDTQYF

j_gene: TRBJ2-7
v_gene: TRBV10-1
d_gene: TRBD2
abundance: .
CDR3nt: TGCGCCAGCAGTGTTGTAACTAGCGGGTACTACGAGCAGTACTTC
CDR3aa: CASSVVTSGYYEQYF

j_gene: TRBJ1-1
v_gene: TRBV19
d_gene: TRBD1
abundance: .
CDR3nt: TGTGCCAGTAGTCTACTGGGACAGGCCCGGACTGAAGCTTTCTTT
CDR3aa: CASSLLGQARTEAFF

j_gene: TRBJ2-5
v_gene: TRBV11-3
d_gene: TRBD2
abundance: .
CDR3nt: TGTGCCAGCAGCTTAGGTCGGCGCGGGAGTGGGGAAGAGACCCAGTACTTC
CDR3aa: CASSLGRRGSGEETQYF

j_gene: TRBJ2-5
v_gene: TRBV18
d_gene: .
abundance: once
CDR3nt: TGTGCCAGCTCACCGACAGCGACGGAGACCCAGTACTTC
CDR3aa: CASSPTATETQYF

j_gene: TRBJ2-3
v_gene: TRBV30
d_gene: TRBD2
abundance: .
CDR3nt: TGTGCCTGGAGGAACCCCGGGACTAGCGGGGTTACAGATACGCAGTATTTT
CDR3aa: CAWRNPGTSGVTDTQYF

j_gene: TRBJ2-7
v_gene: TRBV28
d_gene: .
abundance: .
CDR3nt: TGTGCCAGCATCAATTTAGGGCGGGGCAGCTCCTACGAGCAGTACTTC
CDR3aa: CASINLGRGSSYEQYF